What follows are 30 T cell receptor beta chains derived from one specimen sequenced in a study of control samples from healthy donors and cancer patients. Sequencing was performed with immunoSEQ multiplex PCR; in TCRdb, only in-frame clones are kept and a portion is missing. The sample includes 45,000 to 70,000 clones, 85% to 95% of them seen just once. Specimen: PBMCs. The source is a man between 25 and 39 years old with colorectal cancer.

The V gene is TRBV7-9, the J gene TRBJ2-2; possible D gene TRBD2, 6 bases. CDR1 and CDR2 (germline): SEHNR, FQNEAQ (reference sequence). V gave up 4 bases and J gave up 1 base, with 22 bases separating them. CDR3 length: 19 residues. Here the CDR3 reads CASSSPIITGRKNTGELFF. CDR3 bases: TGTGCCAGCAGCTCCCCGATTATCACGGGGAGGAAGAACACCGGGGAGCTGTTTTTT. The whole variable domain, filled in from reference TRBV7-9 and TRBJ2-2, reads DTGVSQNPRHKITKRGQNVTFRCDPISEHNRLYWYRQTLGQGPEFLTYFQNEAQLEKSRLLSDRFSAERPKGSFSTLEIQRTEQGDSAMYLCASSSPIITGRKNTGELFFGEGSRLTVL.

The CDR3 reads CASSPTGAEAFF. In nucleotides, the CDR3 is TGTGCCAGCAGTCCGACAGGGGCTGAAGCTTTCTTT. The rearrangement uses TRBV6-5 and TRBJ1-1; the match to TRBD1 covers 8 bases. The CDR3 loop spans 12 amino acids. The trim removed 5 bases at V and 6 bases at J, leaving 2 bases unmatched. Germline loops: CDR1 MNHEY, CDR2 SVGAGI.

The chain joins TRBV10-3 to TRBJ1-1; 8 nucleotides align to TRBD1. The CDR3 is made up of 13 amino acids. In germline, CDR1 is ENHRY, CDR2 SYGVKD. V lost 7 bases to trimming and J lost 4 bases; unmatched junction nucleotides: 5. CDR3 amino acids: CAIMDRVFTEAFF. In DNA form, the CDR3 reads TGTGCCATCATGGACAGGGTTTTCACTGAAGCTTTCTTT.

This clone was seen once. V gene TRBV7-2 combines with J gene TRBJ2-6; 9 bases align to TRBD2. With V trimmed by 5 bases and J by 0 bases, 2 bases remained unmatched. CDR1 is SGHTA and CDR2 is FQGNSA in the germline V gene. The CDR3 sequence is 16 residues long. In nucleotides, the CDR3 is TGTGCCAGCAGCCCACTAGCGGGCTCTGGGGCCAACGTCCTGACTTTC. As protein: CASSPLAGSGANVLTF. The full variable domain, in which reference TRBV7-2 and TRBJ2-6 provide the parts outside the CDR3, is GAGVSQSPSNKVTEKGKDVELRCDPISGHTALYWYRQSLGQGLEFLIYFQGNSAPDKSGLPSDRFSAERTGGSVSTLTIQRTQQEDSAVYLCASSPLAGSGANVLTFGAGSRLTVL.

The chain carries TRBV6-1 and TRBJ1-6; no reliable D call. V was shortened by 2 bases and J by 9 bases, with 14 bases between the two germline ends. The germline gives CDR1 MNHNS, CDR2 SASEGT. The CDR3 contains 15 residues. The CDR3 sequence: CASSESNSNSSPLHF. The CDR3, as DNA: TGTGCCAGCAGTGAATCGAACAGTAACTCTTCACCCCTCCACTTT.

The genes are TRBV19 and TRBJ2-1; no firm D call. The CDR3 is 16 residues long. The germline CDR1 and CDR2 sequences are LNHDA and SQIVND (reference sequence). Trimming cost V 3 bases and J 3 bases, with 15 bases left between them. The CDR3 DNA sequence: TGTGCCAGTAGTATTCATGGCACAATTTACTACAATGAGCAGTTCTTC. Its protein is CASSIHGTIYYNEQFF.

V and J are TRBV6-2 or TRBV6-3 and TRBJ2-6; a weak D match, TRBD2 (6 bases). The ends were cut back, 2 bases at V and 5 bases at J, with 13 bases in the middle. Germline V gene sequence: CDR1 MNHEY, CDR2 SVGEGT. CDR3 length: 16 residues. The CDR3 loop reads CASSYPMGGRANVLTF. The CDR3 DNA follows: TGTGCCAGCAGTTACCCCATGGGGGGTAGGGCCAACGTCCTGACTTTC.

The genes are TRBV19 and TRBJ1-5; 7 nucleotides align to TRBD1. The CDR3 is 20 amino acids. Germline trimming cut 3 bases from V and 4 bases from J; bases unmatched to any gene: 21. CDR1 is LNHDA, CDR2 SQIVND, per germline (reference sequence). CDR3 loop: CASSMAGRGPGTKTNQPQHF. CDR3 nucleotides: TGTGCCAGTAGTATGGCAGGGAGGGGGCCCGGAACCAAAACTAATCAGCCCCAGCATTTT.

The V and J genes are TRBV12-5 and TRBJ2-3; D may match TRBD1 or TRBD2 (5 bases each). Trimming stripped 0 bases from V and 2 bases from J, with 18 bases between. The CDR3 consists of 18 residues. Germline V gene lookup returns CDR1 LGHNT and CDR2 FRNRAP. Here the CDR3 reads CASGLVRGPIVPTDTQYF. In DNA, the CDR3 is TGTGCTAGTGGTTTGGTACGGGGACCGATAGTTCCCACAGATACGCAGTATTTT.

This chain joins TRBV30 and TRBJ1-5; D gene uncertain. From germline, CDR1 is GTSNPN and CDR2 SVGIG (reference sequence). V lost 2 bases and J 1 base, leaving 6 bases between the germline ends. CDR3 length: 13 residues. The DNA of the CDR3 is TGTGCCTGGAGTCTTCACAGCAATCAGCCCCAGCATTTT. Protein sequence: CAWSLHSNQPQHF.

The CDR3 region is CASSYDTSSYNEQFF. CDR3 nucleotides: TGTGCCAGCAGTTACGACACGAGCTCCTACAATGAGCAGTTCTTC. J is TRBJ2-1 and V is TRBV6-5; D not certain. Trimming cost V 2 bases and J 0 bases, with 8 bases left between them. This CDR3 is built from 15 residues. The germline CDR1 and CDR2 sequences are MNHEY and SVGAGI.

As to this clone: A read error may account for a junction end that differs from germline. The J gene is TRBJ2-1, the V gene TRBV6-2 or TRBV6-3; 8 bases align to TRBD2. Per germline, CDR1 MNHEY and CDR2 SVGEGT. The CDR3 totals 16 residues. Here the CDR3 reads CATSRAGGSSYNEQFF. CDR3 DNA: TGTGCCACCAGTAGGGCGGGGGGATCGTCCTACAATGAGCAGTTCTTC.

This clone was seen only a few times. This sequence joins TRBV5-1 and TRBJ2-5; D remains ambiguous. The V and J ends lost 0 bases and 3 bases respectively, with 0 bases between them. Germline CDR1 SGHRS, CDR2 YFSETQ. This CDR3 has 11 residues. As DNA, the CDR3 is TGCGCCAGCAGCTTGGAAGAGACCCAGTACTTC. This translates into CASSLEETQYF.

The V call is TRBV6-4, the J call TRBJ2-2; D gene uncertain. This CDR3 has 13 residues. Between the trimmed V and J ends, which lost 6 bases and 1 base, there was a span of 6 bases. CDR1 and CDR2 from the germline V gene are MRHNA and SNTAGT. The CDR3 DNA reads TGTGCCAGCAGCGACAAGAACACCGGGGAGCTGTTTTTT. This gives the protein CASSDKNTGELFF.

This chain connects TRBV18 to TRBJ2-7; D is undetermined. Germline V gene sequence: CDR1 KGHSH, CDR2 LQKENI. CDR3 length equals 14 residues. V lost 1 base and J lost 0, with 7 bases in between. CDR3 DNA: TGTGCCAGCTCACCACGACCCAGCTCCTACGAGCAGTACTTC. Amino acids: CASSPRPSSYEQYF. Together with reference TRBV18 and TRBJ2-7, the CDR3 gives the full variable domain: NAGVMQNPRHLVRRRGQEARLRCSPMKGHSHVYWYRQLPEEGLKFMVYLQKENIIDESGMPKERFSAEFPKEGPSILRIQQVVRGDSAAYFCASSPRPSSYEQYFGPGTRLTVT.

The CDR3 sequence is CASSERGLAGSTYNEQFF. Written as DNA, the CDR3 is TGCGCCAGCAGTGAGAGAGGACTAGCGGGGTCGACCTACAATGAGCAGTTCTTC. This rearrangement joins TRBV10-2 to TRBJ2-1, with 12 nucleotides matching TRBD2. The CDR3 has 18 amino acids. CDR1 is WSHSY, CDR2 SAAADI, per germline. The V and J ends lost 2 bases and 2 bases, in that order; junction bases with no gene match: 7.

V and J are TRBV3-1 (or the pseudogene TRBV3-2) and TRBJ1-2, with unresolved D. Germline loops: CDR1 LGHDT, CDR2 YNNKEL (reference sequence). V lost 0 bases and J lost 8, with 22 bases in between. The CDR3 spans 17 residues. As DNA, the CDR3 is TGTGCCAGCAGCCAAGATTATGGGCCAAGCGAGGTGAACGGCTACACCTTC. Translating gives CASSQDYGPSEVNGYTF.

This sequence joins TRBV7-2 and TRBJ1-3; tentatively, D is TRBD1 (6 bases). The CDR3 sequence is 16 residues long. Looked up from germline, CDR1 is SGHTA and CDR2 is FQGNSA. Trimming stripped 4 bases from V and 4 bases from J, with 17 bases between. The CDR3 sequence is CASSSVGGLKGNTIYF. CDR3 bases: TGTGCCAGCAGCTCCGTGGGGGGGCTTAAAGGAAACACCATATATTTT.

The V call is TRBV30, the J call TRBJ1-1, with D unresolved. The CDR3 covers 13 residues. The germline gives CDR1 GTSNPN, CDR2 SVGIG (reference sequence). Trimming removed 8 bases from V and 4 bases from J, with 17 bases in between. The CDR3, as DNA: TGTGCCGCGGCGGTGGGGAGAGGCACTGAAGCTTTCTTT. It yields the protein CAAAVGRGTEAFF.

The V gene is TRBV11-3, the J gene TRBJ2-2; D is ambiguous. From germline, CDR1 is SGHNT and CDR2 YENEEA. The V and J ends lost 5 bases and 6 bases respectively, with 10 bases between them. The length of the CDR3 is 13 residues. CDR3 bases: TGTGCCAGCAGCCCCGAGTCGGCCGGGGAGCTGTTTTTT. Translation: CASSPESAGELFF.

The CDR3 protein is CASSPFPGPNTGELFF. The CDR3, as DNA: TGTGCCAGTAGCCCCTTCCCAGGCCCGAACACCGGGGAGCTGTTTTTT. The rearrangement joins TRBV19 to TRBJ2-2; D not resolved. Trimming cost V 6 bases and J 0 bases, with 14 bases left between them. Germline CDR1 and CDR2: LNHDA and SQIVND (reference sequence). The CDR3 has 16 amino acids.

Note on this clone: Distinct nucleotide sequences in the sample also encode this CDR3. V and J are TRBV5-1 and TRBJ1-1; D gene uncertain. The CDR3 covers 13 residues. Germline V gene lookup returns CDR1 SGHRS and CDR2 YFSETQ. The V and J ends lost 3 bases and 1 base respectively, with 7 bases between them. CDR3 protein: CASSSGPNTEAFF. CDR3 coding DNA: TGCGCCAGCAGCTCGGGCCCGAACACTGAAGCTTTCTTT.

The V and J genes are TRBV5-4 and TRBJ2-1; D call uncertain. The V end lost 3 bases, the J end lost 6 bases, and 10 bases lay between the germline ends. The CDR3 sequence is 13 residues long. Germline V gene data show CDR1 as SGHNT and CDR2 as YYREEE (reference sequence). The CDR3: CASSSGSGNEQFF. The CDR3 bases are TGTGCCAGCAGCTCCGGGTCCGGCAATGAGCAGTTCTTC.

The V gene is TRBV27, the J gene TRBJ2-7, with 8 bases fitting TRBD1. This CDR3 spans 14 amino acids. CDR1 and CDR2 from the germline V gene are MNHEY and SMNVEV (reference sequence). V lost 5 bases, J lost 5 bases, and 8 bases stayed unmatched. CDR3 protein: CASSGYRGSHEQYF. The CDR3 bases are TGTGCCAGCAGTGGCTACAGGGGGAGCCACGAGCAGTACTTC.

V and J are TRBV9 and TRBJ2-3, with D unresolved. Germline CDR1 and CDR2: SGDLS and YYNGEE. Between the trimmed V and J ends, which lost 3 bases and 0 bases, there was a span of 11 bases. CDR3 length equals 15 residues. CDR3 DNA sequence: TGTGCCAGCAGCGCGAATGCTCCAAGCACAGATACGCAGTATTTT. Translation gives CASSANAPSTDTQYF.

This chain uses TRBV7-8 with TRBJ2-6, with 9 bases identical to TRBD1. The CDR3 contains 17 residues. Germline V CDR1 and CDR2: SGHVS, FQNEAQ. V lost 3 bases, J lost 2 bases, and 5 bases stayed unmatched. CDR3 sequence reads: CASSLDRGRAGANVLTF. The CDR3 bases are TGTGCCAGCAGCTTGGACAGGGGAAGGGCTGGGGCCAACGTCCTGACTTTC.

This clone was counted a single time. The chain is built from TRBV6-2 or TRBV6-3 and TRBJ2-3; D remains unclear. Germline CDR1 is MNHEY and CDR2 is SVGEGT. Trimming stripped 0 bases from V and 0 bases from J, with 13 bases between. The CDR3 is 17 residues long. CDR3 coding DNA: TGTGCCAGCAGTTACTCGATTTCCGGAGCCAGCACAGATACGCAGTATTTT. Translation gives CASSYSISGASTDTQYF.

The rearrangement uses TRBV3-1 (or the pseudogene TRBV3-2) and TRBJ2-1; 7 bases match TRBD2. Trimming cost V 5 bases and J 8 bases; bases outside gene matches: 9. The length of the CDR3 is 14 residues. Per the germline V gene, CDR1 is LGHDT and CDR2 is YNNKEL (reference sequence). The chain's CDR3 is CASSWRLAYDEQFF. The CDR3 DNA is TGTGCCAGCAGCTGGAGACTAGCTTACGATGAGCAGTTCTTC.

This rearrangement joins TRBV5-4 to TRBJ2-2, with TRBD2 matching over 8 bases. Per germline, CDR1 SGHNT and CDR2 YYREEE (reference sequence). This CDR3 is built from 16 residues. V shed 0 bases, J shed 2 bases, and the junction held 3 bases outside the gene matches. This chain's CDR3 is CASSLGRGANTGELFF. Written as DNA, the CDR3 is TGTGCCAGCAGCTTGGGGCGGGGGGCAAACACCGGGGAGCTGTTTTTT.

In its sample, this clone was seen once. The chain joins TRBV5-6 to TRBJ2-5, with 7 nucleotides matching TRBD2. Unmatched junction bases numbered 7, after V lost 4 bases and J lost 1 base. The germline V gene has CDR1 SGHDT and CDR2 YYEEEE. This CDR3 contains 15 residues. This CDR3 reads CASSLQGGTQETQYF. DNA of the CDR3: TGTGCCAGCAGCCTCCAGGGAGGGACCCAAGAGACCCAGTACTTC.